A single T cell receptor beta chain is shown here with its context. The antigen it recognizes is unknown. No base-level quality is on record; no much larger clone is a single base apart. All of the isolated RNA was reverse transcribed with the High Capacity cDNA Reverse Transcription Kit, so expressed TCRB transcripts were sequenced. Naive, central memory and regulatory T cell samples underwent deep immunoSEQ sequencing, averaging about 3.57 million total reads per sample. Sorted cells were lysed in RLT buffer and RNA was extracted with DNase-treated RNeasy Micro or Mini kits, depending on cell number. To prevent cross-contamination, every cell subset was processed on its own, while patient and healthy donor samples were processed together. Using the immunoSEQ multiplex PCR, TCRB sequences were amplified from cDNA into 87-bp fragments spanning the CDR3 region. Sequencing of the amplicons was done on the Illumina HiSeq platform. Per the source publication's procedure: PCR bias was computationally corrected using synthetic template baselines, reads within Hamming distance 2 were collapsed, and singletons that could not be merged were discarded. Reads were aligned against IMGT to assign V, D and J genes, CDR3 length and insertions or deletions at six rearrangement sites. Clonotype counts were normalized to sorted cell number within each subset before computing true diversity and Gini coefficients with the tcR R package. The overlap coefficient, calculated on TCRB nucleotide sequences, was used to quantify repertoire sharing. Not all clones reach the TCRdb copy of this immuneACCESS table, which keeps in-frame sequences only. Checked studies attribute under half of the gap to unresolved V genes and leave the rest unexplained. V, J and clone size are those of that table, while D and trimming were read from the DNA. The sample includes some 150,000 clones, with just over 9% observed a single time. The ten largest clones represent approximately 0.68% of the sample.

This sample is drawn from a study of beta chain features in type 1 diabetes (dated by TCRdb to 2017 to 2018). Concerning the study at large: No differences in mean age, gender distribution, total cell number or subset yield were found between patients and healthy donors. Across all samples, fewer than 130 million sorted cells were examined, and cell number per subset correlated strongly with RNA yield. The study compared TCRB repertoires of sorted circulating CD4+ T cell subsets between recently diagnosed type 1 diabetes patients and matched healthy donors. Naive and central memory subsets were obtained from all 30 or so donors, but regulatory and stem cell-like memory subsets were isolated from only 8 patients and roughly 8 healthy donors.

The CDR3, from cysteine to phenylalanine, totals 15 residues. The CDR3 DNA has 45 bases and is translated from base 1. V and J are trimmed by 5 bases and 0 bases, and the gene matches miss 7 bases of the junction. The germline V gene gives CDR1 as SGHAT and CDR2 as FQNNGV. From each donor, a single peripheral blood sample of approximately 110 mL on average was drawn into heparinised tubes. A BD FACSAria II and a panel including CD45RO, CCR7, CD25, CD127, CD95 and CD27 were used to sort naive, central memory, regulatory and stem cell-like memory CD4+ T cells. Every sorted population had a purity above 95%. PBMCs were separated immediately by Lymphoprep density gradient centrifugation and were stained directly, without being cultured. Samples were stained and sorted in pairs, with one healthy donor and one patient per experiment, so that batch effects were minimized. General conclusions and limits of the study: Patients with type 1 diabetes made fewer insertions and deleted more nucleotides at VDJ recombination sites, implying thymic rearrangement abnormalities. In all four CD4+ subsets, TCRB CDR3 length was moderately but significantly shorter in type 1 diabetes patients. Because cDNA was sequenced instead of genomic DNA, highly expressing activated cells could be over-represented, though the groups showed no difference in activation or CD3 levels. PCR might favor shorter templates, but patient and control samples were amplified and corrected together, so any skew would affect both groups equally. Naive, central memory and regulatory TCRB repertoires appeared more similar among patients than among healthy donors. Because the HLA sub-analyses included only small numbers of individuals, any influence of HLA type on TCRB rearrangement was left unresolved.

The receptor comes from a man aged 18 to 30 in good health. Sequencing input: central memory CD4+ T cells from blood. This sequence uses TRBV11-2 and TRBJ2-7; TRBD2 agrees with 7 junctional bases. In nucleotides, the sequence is TGTGCCAGCAGCAGGACGGGACTACCCTCCTACGAGCAGTACTTC. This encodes CASSRTGLPSYEQYF.